A single T cell receptor beta chain is shown here with its context. These data originate in a study of blood T cell repertoires in COVID-19. Germline assignment: CDR1 GTSNPN and CDR2 SVGIG (reference sequence). Trimming removed 1 base from V and 1 base from J, with 7 bases in between. The CDR3 is 13 amino acids. Sequencing was performed with immunoSEQ multiplex PCR; in TCRdb, only in-frame clones are kept and a portion is missing. The profile shows 100,000 to 150,000 clones, approximately 90% of them singletons. Material for sequencing was peripheral blood. J is TRBJ2-5 and V is TRBV30, with D perhaps TRBD1 (6 bases). This TCR was recovered from a man between 60 and 70 years old with COVID-19, enrolled during active disease. The CDR3 here is CAWSGGGQETQYF. CDR3 nucleotide sequence: TGTGCCTGGAGTGGAGGGGGCCAAGAGACCCAGTACTTC.